This TCR beta chain was recorded in a study of blood T cell repertoires in COVID-19. Study in general: Samples taken during acute and convalescent COVID-19 were collected in the United States, Italy and Spain. Nucleic acid was either cDNA or gDNA, and it came from T cells, B-cell-depleted T cells, or PBMCs.

The V end was cut by 8 bases, the J end by 2 bases, with 15 bases between. The CDR3 sequence is 13 residues long. Germline assignment: CDR1 GTSNPN and CDR2 SVGIG (reference sequence). In the study's own analysis: For nucleated cells, counts were estimated from reference gene primer amplification. Libraries were prepared by immunoSEQ multiplex PCR; TCRdb keeps only in-frame clonotypes and omits some of them. D and trimming were read from the DNA, whereas the V and J calls and clone size are those reported in that table. The sample holds 180,000 or so clones; around 80% are singletons and the top ten take under 15%. In assigning cohorts, the study relied on participant-reported clinical history.

The chain couples TRBV30 to TRBJ1-2; D gene ambiguous. This sequence originates from a woman in her fifties or sixties who had recovered from COVID-19. The material sequenced was PBMCs or T cells enriched from blood (not recorded which). DNA for the CDR3: TGTGCCACCGAGGGCACCTTCAACTATGGCTACACCTTC. As protein: CATEGTFNYGYTF.